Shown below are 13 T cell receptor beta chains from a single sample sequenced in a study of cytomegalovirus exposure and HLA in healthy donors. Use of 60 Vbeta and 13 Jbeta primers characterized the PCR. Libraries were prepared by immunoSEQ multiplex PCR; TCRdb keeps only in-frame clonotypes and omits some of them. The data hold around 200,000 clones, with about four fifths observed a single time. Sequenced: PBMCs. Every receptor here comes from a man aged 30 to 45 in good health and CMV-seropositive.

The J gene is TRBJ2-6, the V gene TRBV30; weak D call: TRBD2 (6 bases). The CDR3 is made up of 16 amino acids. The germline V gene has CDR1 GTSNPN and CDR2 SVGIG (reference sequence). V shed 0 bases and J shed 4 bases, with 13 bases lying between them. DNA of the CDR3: TGTGCCTGGAGTGTCGGGGGACCTCTGGGGGCCAACGTCCTGACTTTC. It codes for CAWSVGGPLGANVLTF.

The CDR3 protein is CASSFRGGTSYEQYF. In DNA form, the CDR3 reads TGTGCCAGCAGTTTTCGAGGGGGTACTTCCTACGAGCAGTACTTC. The chain employs TRBV27 and TRBJ2-7; tentatively, D is TRBD1 (6 bases). CDR3 length: 15 amino acids. Trimming stripped 3 bases from V and 1 base from J, with 13 bases between. Germline CDR1 reads MNHEY; CDR2 reads SMNVEV (reference sequence).

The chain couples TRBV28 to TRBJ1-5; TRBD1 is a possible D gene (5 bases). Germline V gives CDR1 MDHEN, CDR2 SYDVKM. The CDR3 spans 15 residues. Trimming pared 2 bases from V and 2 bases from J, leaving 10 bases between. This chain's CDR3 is CASSLPGGGNQPQHF. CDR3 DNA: TGTGCCAGCAGTTTACCCGGGGGGGGCAATCAGCCCCAGCATTTT.

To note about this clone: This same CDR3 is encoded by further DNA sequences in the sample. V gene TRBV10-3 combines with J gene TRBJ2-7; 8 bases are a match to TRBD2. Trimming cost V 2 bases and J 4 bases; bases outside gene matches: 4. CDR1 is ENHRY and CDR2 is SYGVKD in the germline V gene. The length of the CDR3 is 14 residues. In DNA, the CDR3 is TGTGCCATCAGTGAGAGCGGGAGCTCTTACGAGCAGTACTTC. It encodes CAISESGSSYEQYF.

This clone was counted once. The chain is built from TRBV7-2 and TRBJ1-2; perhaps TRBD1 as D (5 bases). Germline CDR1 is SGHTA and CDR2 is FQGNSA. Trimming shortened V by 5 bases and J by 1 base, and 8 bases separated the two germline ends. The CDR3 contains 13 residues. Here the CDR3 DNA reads TGTGCCAGCAGCCGAGACAGTAACTATGGCTACACCTTC. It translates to CASSRDSNYGYTF.

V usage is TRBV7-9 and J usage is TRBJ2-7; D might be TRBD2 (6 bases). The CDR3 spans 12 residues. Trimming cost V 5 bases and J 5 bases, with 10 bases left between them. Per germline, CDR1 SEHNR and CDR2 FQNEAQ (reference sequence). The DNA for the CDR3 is TGTGCCAGCAGCCGTCCGGGGGACGAGCAGTACTTC. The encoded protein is CASSRPGDEQYF.

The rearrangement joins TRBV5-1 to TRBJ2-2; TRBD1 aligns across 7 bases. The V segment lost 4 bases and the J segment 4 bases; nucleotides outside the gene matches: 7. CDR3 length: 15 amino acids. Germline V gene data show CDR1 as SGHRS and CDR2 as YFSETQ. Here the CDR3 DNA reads TGCGCCAGCAGCCCTGGACAGGAAGGCACCGGGGAGCTGTTTTTT. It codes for CASSPGQEGTGELFF.

The chain's CDR3 is CASSTQGSGANVLTF. The DNA of the CDR3 is TGTGCCAGCTCAACTCAGGGGTCTGGGGCCAACGTCCTGACTTTC. This chain uses TRBV18 with TRBJ2-6, with D tentatively TRBD1 (6 bases). The CDR3 sequence is 15 residues long. Per germline, CDR1 KGHSH and CDR2 LQKENI. V gave up 5 bases and J gave up 1 base, with 9 bases separating them.

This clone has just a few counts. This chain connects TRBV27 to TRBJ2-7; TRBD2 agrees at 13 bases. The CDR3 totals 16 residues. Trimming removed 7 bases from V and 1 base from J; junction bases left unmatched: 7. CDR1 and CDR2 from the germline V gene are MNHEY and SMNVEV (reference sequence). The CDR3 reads CASTGLAGVGSYEQYF. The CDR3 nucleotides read TGTGCCAGCACCGGACTAGCGGGAGTGGGGTCCTACGAGCAGTACTTC.

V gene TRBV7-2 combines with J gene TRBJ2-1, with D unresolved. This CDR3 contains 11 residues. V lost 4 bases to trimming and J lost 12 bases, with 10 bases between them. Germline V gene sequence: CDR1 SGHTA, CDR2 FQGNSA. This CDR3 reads CASSSSGGQFF. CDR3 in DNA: TGTGCCAGCAGCTCATCCGGTGGGCAGTTCTTC.

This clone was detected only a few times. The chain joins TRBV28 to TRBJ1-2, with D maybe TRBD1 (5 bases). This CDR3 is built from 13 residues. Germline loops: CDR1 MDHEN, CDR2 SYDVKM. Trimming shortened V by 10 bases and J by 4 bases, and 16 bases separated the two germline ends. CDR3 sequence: CATDSPSIYGYTF. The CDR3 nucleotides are TGTGCCACCGACAGCCCTTCCATCTATGGCTACACCTTC.

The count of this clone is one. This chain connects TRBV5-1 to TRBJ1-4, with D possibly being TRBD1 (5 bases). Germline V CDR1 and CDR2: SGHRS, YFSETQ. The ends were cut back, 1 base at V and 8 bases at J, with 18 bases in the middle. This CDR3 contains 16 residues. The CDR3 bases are TGCGCCAGCAGCTTGATCCAGCGGGACTCTAGGGAAAAACTGTTTTTT. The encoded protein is CASSLIQRDSREKLFF.

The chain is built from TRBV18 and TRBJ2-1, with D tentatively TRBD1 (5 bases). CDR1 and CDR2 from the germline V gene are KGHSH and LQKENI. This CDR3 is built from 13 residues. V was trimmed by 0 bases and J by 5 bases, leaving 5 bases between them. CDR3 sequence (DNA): TGTGCCAGCTCACCACCAGGGGACAATGAGCAGTTCTTC. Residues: CASSPPGDNEQFF.